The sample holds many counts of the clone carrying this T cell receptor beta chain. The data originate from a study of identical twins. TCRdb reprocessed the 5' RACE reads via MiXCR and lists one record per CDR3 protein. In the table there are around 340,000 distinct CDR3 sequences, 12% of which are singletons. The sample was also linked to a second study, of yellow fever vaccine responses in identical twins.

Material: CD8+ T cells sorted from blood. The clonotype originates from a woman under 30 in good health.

The CDR3, as DNA: TGTGCCAGCAGTTACTCTTACAGGAACACTGAAGCTTTCTTT. This gives the protein CASSYSYRNTEAFF. The chain is built from TRBV6-5 and TRBJ1-1; D call uncertain. Germline V CDR1 and CDR2: MNHEY, SVGAGI. The CDR3 consists of 14 residues. The V end was cut by 0 bases, the J end by 1 base, with 6 bases between.